Listed below are T cell receptor beta chains from one sample, sequenced in a study of OX40 agonist ivuxolimab in advanced cancers. Data came from immunoSEQ multiplex PCR; TCRdb stores just in-frame clones and leaves some out. The repertoire has some 87,000 clones, roughly 91% of them found once; the top ten carry about 1.5%. This specimen was CD4+ or CD8+ T cells sorted from blood, taken in a trial of the OX40 agonist ivuxolimab. The receptors stem from an adult with an advanced solid tumor such as melanoma, head and neck, liver or kidney cancer. Each CDR3 is given without its conserved first and last residue. Part of the rows lack a size; the others show once, few, many or a class for expanded clones.

j_gene | v_gene | abundance | CDR3aa
TRBJ2-5 | TRBV2 | - | ASSISSSLGETQY
TRBJ2-1 | TRBV5-1 | - | ASSQDSYNEQF
TRBJ2-4 | TRBV6-6 | - | ASRGGLAKNIQY
TRBJ2-3 | TRBV4-3 | - | ASSQFITDTQY
TRBJ1-2 | TRBV10-3 | - | AVRESDSPEGYT
TRBJ2-7 | TRBV19 | - | ASSILTPGGSSYEQY
TRBJ1-1 | TRBV6-1 | - | ASSETPARGRTEAF
TRBJ2-3 | TRBV7-3 | once | ASSLESGGYNTDTQY
TRBJ2-3 | TRBV27 | - | ASSPSPTVVAPYTQY
TRBJ2-1 | TRBV25-1 | - | ASSEFGGSYNEQF
TRBJ2-1 | TRBV13 | - | ASSLDWAGARF
TRBJ2-7 | TRBV29-1 | - | SVEDVLLGGAGVEQY
TRBJ2-1 | TRBV21-1 | - | ASSNRASGRADEQF
TRBJ2-3 | TRBV5-1 | - | ASSPGQGSTDTQY
TRBJ1-1 | TRBV11-2 | - | ASSFGTVNTEAF
TRBJ1-2 | TRBV11-2 | few | ASSLAQDRGDGYT
TRBJ2-5 | TRBV5-6 | few | ASSLEYRYQETQY
TRBJ2-7 | TRBV4-2 | - | ASSPKLGHLGLAGGRQHEQY
TRBJ1-4 | TRBV30 | - | AWSEGTGDEKLF
TRBJ2-5 | TRBV5-1 | - | ASSLEAQGPQETQY
TRBJ2-1 | TRBV5-6 | - | ASSLERGYHNEQF
TRBJ2-3 | TRBV7-2 | - | ASSLGLAGGRTDTQY
TRBJ1-1 | TRBV5-1 | - | ASSRQGTQRVNTEAF
TRBJ2-3 | TRBV11-3 | - | ASSLGAGGPDTQY
TRBJ1-5 | TRBV7-2 | - | ASSPDRGGNQPQH